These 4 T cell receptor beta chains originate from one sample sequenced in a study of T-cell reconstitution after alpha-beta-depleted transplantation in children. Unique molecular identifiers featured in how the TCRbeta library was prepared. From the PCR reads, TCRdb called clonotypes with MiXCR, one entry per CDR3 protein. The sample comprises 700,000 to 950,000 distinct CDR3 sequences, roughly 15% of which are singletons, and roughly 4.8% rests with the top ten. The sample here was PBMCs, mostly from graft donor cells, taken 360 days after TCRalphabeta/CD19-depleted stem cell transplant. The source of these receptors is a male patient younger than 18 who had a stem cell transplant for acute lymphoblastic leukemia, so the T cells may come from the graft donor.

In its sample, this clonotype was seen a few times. The CDR3 sequence: CASGLVLGGPFYNEQFF. CDR3 coding DNA: TGTGCTAGTGGTTTGGTACTCGGGGGTCCTTTCTACAATGAGCAGTTCTTC. The chain uses TRBV12-5 and TRBJ2-1, with D possibly TRBD2 on 6 matching bases. Germline lookup yields CDR1 LGHNT and CDR2 FRNRAP. The CDR3 totals 17 residues. The V and J ends lost 0 bases and 3 bases respectively, with 15 bases between them.

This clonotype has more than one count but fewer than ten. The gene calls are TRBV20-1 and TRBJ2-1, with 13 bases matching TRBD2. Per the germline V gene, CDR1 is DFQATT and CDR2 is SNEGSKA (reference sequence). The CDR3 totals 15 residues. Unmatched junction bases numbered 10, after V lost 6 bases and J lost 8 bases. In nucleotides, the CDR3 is TGCAGTGCAAGACTAGCGGGAGGAAGGAGGGATGAGCAGTTCTTC. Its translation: CSARLAGGRRDEQFF.

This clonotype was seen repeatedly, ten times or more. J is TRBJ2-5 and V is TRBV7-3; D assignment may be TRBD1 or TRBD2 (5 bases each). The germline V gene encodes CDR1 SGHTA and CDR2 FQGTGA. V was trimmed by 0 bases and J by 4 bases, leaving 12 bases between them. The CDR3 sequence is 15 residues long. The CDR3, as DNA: TGTGCCAGCAGCTTAACGTCCTTGAGGGGAGAGACCCAGTACTTC. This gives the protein CASSLTSLRGETQYF.

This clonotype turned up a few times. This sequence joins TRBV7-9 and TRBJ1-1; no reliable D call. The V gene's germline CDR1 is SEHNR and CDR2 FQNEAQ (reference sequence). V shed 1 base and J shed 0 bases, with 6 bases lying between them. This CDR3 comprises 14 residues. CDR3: CASSLELVNTEAFF. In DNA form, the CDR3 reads TGTGCCAGCAGCTTAGAATTGGTGAACACTGAAGCTTTCTTT.